Included here is one TCR beta chain sequence, with context. What it recognizes is unknown. The data are from a study of cytomegalovirus exposure and HLA in healthy donors. In the study overall: In an earlier analysis, around 120 million unique TCR beta sequences were found from about 180 million T cells. Study-wide points: Versus the approximately 700-donor mean, an Asian-associated ancestry cluster reportedly showed fewer N-insertions in a later analysis. Per a prior analysis, the majority of TCR beta V segments were productive roughly 87% or roughly 30% of the time.

The PCR had 60 Vbeta and 13 Jbeta primers. Clones were read by immunoSEQ multiplex PCR, and TCRdb kept only the in-frame ones, dropping some. The data contain about 40,000 clones, about 64% of them singletons. The CDR3 extends over 13 amino acids. The V gene lost 3 bases and the J gene lost 2 bases, with 7 bases spanning the gap. Germline V gene lookup returns CDR1 SGHAT and CDR2 FQDESV (reference sequence). The material sequenced was PBMCs. The receptor comes from a man between 60 and 70 years old in good health and CMV-seropositive. The chain uses TRBV11-1 and TRBJ2-5, with TRBD2 as a possible D gene (5 bases). The CDR3 reads CASSFTGQETQYF. CDR3 bases: TGTGCCAGCAGCTTTACGGGGCAAGAGACCCAGTACTTC.